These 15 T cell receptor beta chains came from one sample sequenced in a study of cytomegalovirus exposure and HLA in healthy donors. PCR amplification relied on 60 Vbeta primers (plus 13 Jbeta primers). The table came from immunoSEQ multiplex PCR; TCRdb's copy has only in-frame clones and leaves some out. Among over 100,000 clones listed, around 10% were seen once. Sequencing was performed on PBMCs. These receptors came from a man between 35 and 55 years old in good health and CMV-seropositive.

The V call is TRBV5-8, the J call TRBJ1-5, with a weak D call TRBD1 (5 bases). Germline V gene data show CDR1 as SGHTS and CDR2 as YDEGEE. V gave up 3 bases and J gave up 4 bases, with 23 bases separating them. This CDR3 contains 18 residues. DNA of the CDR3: TGTGCCAGCAGCTCACGCAGGCTTGGGAGGGGCGGTAATCAGCCCCAGCATTTT. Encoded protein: CASSSRRLGRGGNQPQHF.

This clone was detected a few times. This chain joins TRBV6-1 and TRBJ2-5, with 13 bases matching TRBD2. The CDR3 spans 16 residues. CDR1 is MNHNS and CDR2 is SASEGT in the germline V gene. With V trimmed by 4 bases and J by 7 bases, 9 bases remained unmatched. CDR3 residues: CASSGTSGRALGTQYF. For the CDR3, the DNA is TGTGCCAGCAGTGGAACTAGCGGGAGGGCCCTAGGGACCCAGTACTTC.

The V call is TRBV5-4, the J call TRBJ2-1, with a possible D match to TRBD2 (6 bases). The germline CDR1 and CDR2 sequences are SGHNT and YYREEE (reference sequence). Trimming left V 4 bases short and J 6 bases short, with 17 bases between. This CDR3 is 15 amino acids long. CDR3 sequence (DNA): TGTGCCAGCAGCCGGGACTCCGGAGGTAGCAATGAGCAGTTCTTC. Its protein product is CASSRDSGGSNEQFF.

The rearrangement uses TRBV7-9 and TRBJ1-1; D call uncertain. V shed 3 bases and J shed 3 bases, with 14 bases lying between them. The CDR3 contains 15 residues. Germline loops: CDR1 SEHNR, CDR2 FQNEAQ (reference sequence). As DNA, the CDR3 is TGTGCCAGCAGCTTGTCTAACGGGTGGGACACTGAAGCTTTCTTT. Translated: CASSLSNGWDTEAFF.

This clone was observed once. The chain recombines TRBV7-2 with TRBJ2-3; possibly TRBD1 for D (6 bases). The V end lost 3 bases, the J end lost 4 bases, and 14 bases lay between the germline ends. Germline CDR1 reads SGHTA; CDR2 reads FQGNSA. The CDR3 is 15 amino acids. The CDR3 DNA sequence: TGTGCCAGCAGCTTGGGGGCAGGACCGTCAGATACGCAGTATTTT. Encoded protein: CASSLGAGPSDTQYF.

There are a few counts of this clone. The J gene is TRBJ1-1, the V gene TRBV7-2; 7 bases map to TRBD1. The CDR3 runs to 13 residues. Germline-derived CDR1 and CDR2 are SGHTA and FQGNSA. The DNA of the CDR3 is TGTGCAGGGGGCCGTCACATGAACACTGAAGCTTTCTTT. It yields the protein CAGGRHMNTEAFF.

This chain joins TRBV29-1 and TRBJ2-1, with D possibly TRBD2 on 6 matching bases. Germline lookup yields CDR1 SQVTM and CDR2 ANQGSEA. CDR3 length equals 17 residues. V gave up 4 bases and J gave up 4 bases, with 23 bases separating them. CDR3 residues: CSVARDVGLSGYNEQFF. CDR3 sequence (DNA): TGCAGCGTTGCGCGGGACGTAGGACTGAGCGGATACAATGAGCAGTTCTTC.

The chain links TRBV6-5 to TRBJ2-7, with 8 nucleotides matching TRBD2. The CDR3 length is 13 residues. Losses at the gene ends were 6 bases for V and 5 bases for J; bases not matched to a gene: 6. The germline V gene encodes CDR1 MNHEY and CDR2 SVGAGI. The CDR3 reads CASSPGGGNEQYF. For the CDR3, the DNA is TGTGCCAGCAGCCCGGGGGGGGGCAACGAGCAGTACTTC.

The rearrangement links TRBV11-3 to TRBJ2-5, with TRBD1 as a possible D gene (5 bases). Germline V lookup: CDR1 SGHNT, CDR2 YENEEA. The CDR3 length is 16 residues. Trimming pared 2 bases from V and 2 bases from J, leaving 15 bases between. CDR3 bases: TGTGCCAGCAGCTTAAGGGTAGGGGCAGCGCAAGAGACCCAGTACTTC. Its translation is CASSLRVGAAQETQYF.

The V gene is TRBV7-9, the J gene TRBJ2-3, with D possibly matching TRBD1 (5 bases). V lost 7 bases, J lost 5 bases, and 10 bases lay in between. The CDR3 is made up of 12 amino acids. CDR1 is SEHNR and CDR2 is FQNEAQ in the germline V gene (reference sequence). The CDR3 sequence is CASTQGEDTQYF. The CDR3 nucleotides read TGTGCCAGCACCCAAGGGGAAGATACGCAGTATTTT.

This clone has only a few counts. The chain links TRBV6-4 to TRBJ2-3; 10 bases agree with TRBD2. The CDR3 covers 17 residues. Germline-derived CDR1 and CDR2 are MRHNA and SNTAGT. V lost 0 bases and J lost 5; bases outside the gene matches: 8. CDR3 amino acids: CASSDSDPAGGGDTQYF. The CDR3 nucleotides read TGTGCCAGCAGTGACTCGGACCCAGCGGGAGGGGGAGATACGCAGTATTTT.

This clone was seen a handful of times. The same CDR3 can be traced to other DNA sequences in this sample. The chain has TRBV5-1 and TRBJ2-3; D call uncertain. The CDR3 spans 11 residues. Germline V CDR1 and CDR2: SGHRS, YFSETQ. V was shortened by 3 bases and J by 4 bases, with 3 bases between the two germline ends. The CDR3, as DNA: TGCGCCAGCAGCTCTTCAGATACGCAGTATTTT. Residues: CASSSSDTQYF.

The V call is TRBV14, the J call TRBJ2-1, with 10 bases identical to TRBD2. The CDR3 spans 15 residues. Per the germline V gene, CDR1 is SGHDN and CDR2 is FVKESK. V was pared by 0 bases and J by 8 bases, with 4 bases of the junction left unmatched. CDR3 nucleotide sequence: TGTGCCAGCAGCCAAGAGAACAGCGGGGGGGATGAGCAGTTCTTC. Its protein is CASSQENSGGDEQFF.

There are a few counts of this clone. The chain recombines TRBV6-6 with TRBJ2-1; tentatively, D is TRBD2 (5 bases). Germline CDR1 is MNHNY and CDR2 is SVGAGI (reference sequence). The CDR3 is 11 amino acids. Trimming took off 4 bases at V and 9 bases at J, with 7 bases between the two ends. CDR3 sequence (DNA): TGTGCCAGCAGTTCTGAGGGTGAGCAGTTCTTC. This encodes CASSSEGEQFF.

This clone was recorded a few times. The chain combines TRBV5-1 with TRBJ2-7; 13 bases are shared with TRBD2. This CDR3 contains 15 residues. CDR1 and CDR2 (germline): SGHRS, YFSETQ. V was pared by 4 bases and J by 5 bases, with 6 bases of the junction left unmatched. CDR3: CASSPLAGGKNEQYF. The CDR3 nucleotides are TGCGCCAGCAGCCCACTAGCGGGAGGGAAAAACGAGCAGTACTTC.